Listed below are T cell receptor beta chains from one sample, sequenced in a study of memory CD4+ T cells and cytomegalovirus serostatus. Only in-frame clones appear in the TCRdb table, and some are missing; sequencing was by immunoSEQ multiplex PCR. The table has 85,000 to 100,000 clones, around 80% seen once. The sequencing input was memory CD4+ T cells from blood. All receptors derive from an adult in good health and CMV-seropositive. CDR3s include the opening cysteine and the closing phenylalanine or tryptophan. The order of the fields is D gene, J gene, clone size, V gene, CDR3 protein, CDR3 DNA. D genes are given only for firm matches. Clone size, where shown, is once, few, many, or a class for clones that have expanded.

NA,TRBJ1-2,NA,TRBV18,CASSPAGADGYGYTF,TGTGCCAGCTCACCAGCAGGGGCGGATGGCTATGGCTACACCTTC
NA,TRBJ2-1,NA,TRBV28,CASSLPGSSYNEQFF,TGTGCCAGCAGTCTACCGGGGAGCTCCTACAATGAGCAGTTCTTC
NA,TRBJ2-2,NA,TRBV2,CASRGGQGQSLPRELFF,TGTGCCAGCAGGGGGGGGCAGGGCCAATCCCTCCCTCGGGAGCTGTTTTTT
NA,TRBJ2-5,NA,TRBV28,CASSSAGLRGETQYF,TGTGCCAGCAGTTCCGCAGGACTCCGGGGAGAGACCCAGTACTTC
NA,TRBJ1-1,NA,TRBV2,CASSEAQGNRPTEAFF,TGTGCCAGCAGTGAAGCGCAGGGCAATAGGCCCACTGAAGCTTTCTTT
NA,TRBJ2-5,NA,TRBV30,CAWSGNSETQYF,TGTGCCTGGAGTGGGAATTCGGAGACCCAGTACTTC
NA,TRBJ1-1,once,TRBV28,CASSLGYRVGRTEAFF,TGTGCCAGCAGTTTAGGGTACAGGGTAGGGCGGACTGAAGCTTTCTTT
NA,TRBJ1-1,NA,TRBV18,CASSPLNDDTEAFF,TGTGCCAGCTCACCCCTAAATGACGATACTGAAGCTTTCTTT
NA,TRBJ2-7,NA,TRBV11-2,CASTPLVSTYEQYF,TGTGCCAGCACGCCTTTGGTGTCTACCTACGAGCAGTACTTC
NA,TRBJ2-3,NA,TRBV10-1,CASSEGHGNLGDTQYF,TGCGCCAGCAGTGAAGGTCACGGGAATCTCGGAGATACGCAGTATTTT
NA,TRBJ1-5,few,TRBV28,CASSLTLGQYQPQHF,TGTGCCAGCAGTTTAACCCTTGGGCAGTATCAGCCCCAGCATTTT
NA,TRBJ2-3,NA,TRBV7-2,CASSDSGDMSTQYF,TGTGCCAGCAGCGATTCGGGGGACATGAGCACGCAGTATTTT
NA,TRBJ2-1,NA,TRBV4-2,CASSQDRLADNEQFF,TGTGCCAGCAGCCAAGATCGGCTAGCCGACAATGAGCAGTTCTTC
NA,TRBJ2-7,NA,TRBV10-3,CAISEGGYEQYF,TGTGCCATCAGTGAAGGGGGCTACGAGCAGTACTTC
NA,TRBJ2-7,NA,TRBV7-2,CASSLMATYEQYF,TGTGCCAGCAGCCTCATGGCGACCTACGAGCAGTACTTC
NA,TRBJ1-3,NA,TRBV18,CASSPAPATSGNTIYF,TGTGCCAGCTCACCAGCCCCAGCAACCTCTGGAAACACCATATATTTT
NA,TRBJ1-2,NA,TRBV4-3,CASSQVGGENYGYTF,TGCGCCAGCAGCCAGGTGGGGGGGGAAAACTATGGCTACACCTTC
NA,TRBJ2-1,NA,TRBV18,CASTQGYEQFF,TGTGCCAGCACCCAGGGCTATGAGCAGTTCTTC